These 24 T cell receptor beta chains came from one sample sequenced in a study of blood T cell repertoires in COVID-19. The table came from immunoSEQ multiplex PCR; TCRdb's copy has only in-frame clones and leaves some out. The data contain 250,000 to 400,000 clones, approximately 89% of them singletons. Sequencing was done on a sample of peripheral blood. These receptors were taken from a woman in her twenties or thirties with COVID-19, enrolled during active disease.

This clone was detected a few times. The chain joins TRBV11-3 to TRBJ1-6, with D maybe TRBD1 (5 bases). V was trimmed by 3 bases and J by 7 bases, leaving 16 bases between them. CDR3 length: 16 residues. Germline CDR1 reads SGHNT; CDR2 reads YENEEA. The CDR3 DNA sequence: TGTGCCAGCAGCTTCCAACCCGGACAACCGAATTCACCCCTCCACTTT. Protein: CASSFQPGQPNSPLHF.

The genes are TRBV29-1 and TRBJ2-7; TRBD2 is a possible D gene (5 bases). Germline V CDR1 and CDR2: SQVTM, ANQGSEA. Between the trimmed V and J ends, which lost 0 bases and 3 bases, there was a span of 6 bases. The CDR3 has 12 amino acids. The DNA for the CDR3 is TGCAGCGTTGAAGAAGGAGGCTACGAGCAGTACTTC. It yields the protein CSVEEGGYEQYF.

CDR3: CASNRDTRSVAQHF. The CDR3, as DNA: TGTGCCAGCAACAGGGACACCCGATCTGTGGCCCAGCATTTT. This rearrangement joins TRBV2 to TRBJ1-5; weak D call: TRBD1 (6 bases). CDR3 size: 14 residues. V lost 7 bases to trimming and J lost 11 bases, with 21 bases between them. CDR1 and CDR2 (germline): SNHLY, FYNNEI.

This clone occurred once. The rearrangement joins TRBV6-5 to TRBJ1-2; maybe TRBD1 (5 bases). V dropped 4 bases and J dropped 7 bases, with 19 bases sitting between them. In germline, CDR1 is MNHEY, CDR2 SVGAGI. CDR3 length: 15 residues. CDR3 DNA: TGTGCCAGCAGTTTGTTTCAGCCCGGTAGGGGTGGCTACACCTTC. As protein: CASSLFQPGRGGYTF.

The chain couples TRBV2 to TRBJ1-4; D gene uncertain. V was shortened by 3 bases and J by 8 bases, with 13 bases between the two germline ends. This CDR3 is 14 amino acids long. CDR1 is SNHLY, CDR2 FYNNEI, per germline. For the CDR3, the DNA is TGTGCCAGCAGTGATCCCCGGGTTCGAGAAAAACTGTTTTTT. The encoded protein is CASSDPRVREKLFF.

This chain joins TRBV5-4 and TRBJ2-5; 9 bases map to TRBD1. The CDR3 sequence is 17 residues long. CDR1 and CDR2 from the germline V gene are SGHNT and YYREEE (reference sequence). V shed 4 bases, J shed 5 bases, and the junction held 15 bases outside the gene matches. The CDR3 nucleotides are TGTGCCAGCAGCCTACCGGCCGGACAGGGGAGCGGGGAGACCCAGTACTTC. It encodes CASSLPAGQGSGETQYF.

Note on this clone: Within the sample, other DNA sequences also encode this same CDR3. The chain has TRBV2 and TRBJ1-4; 7 positions match TRBD1. Per germline, CDR1 SNHLY and CDR2 FYNNEI. With V trimmed by 4 bases and J by 8 bases, 7 bases remained unmatched. CDR3 size: 14 residues. DNA of the CDR3: TGTGCCAGCAGTGTCAACAGGGGAGGAGAAAAACTGTTTTTT. Translation gives CASSVNRGGEKLFF.

This clone was observed once. The V gene is TRBV5-6, the J gene TRBJ1-6; D gene unclear. Germline V gene sequence: CDR1 SGHDT, CDR2 YYEEEE. V was cut by 2 bases and J by 0 bases, with 18 bases left in between. This CDR3 contains 19 residues. The CDR3 region is CASSFSFLSRSSYNSPLHF. The DNA of the CDR3 is TGTGCCAGCAGCTTCTCCTTTTTGTCGCGGAGCTCCTATAATTCACCCCTCCACTTT.

This chain links TRBV19 with TRBJ2-2; D may be TRBD1 (6 bases). The CDR3 covers 14 residues. Looked up from germline, CDR1 is LNHDA and CDR2 is SQIVND (reference sequence). Trimming pared 2 bases from V and 6 bases from J, leaving 10 bases between. CDR3 residues: CASSIRDIPGELFF. In nucleotides, the CDR3 is TGTGCCAGTAGTATACGGGACATTCCCGGGGAGCTGTTTTTT.

The V gene is TRBV6-8, the J gene TRBJ2-7; TRBD1 matches 10 bases. CDR1 and CDR2 (germline): MNHGY, SAAAGT. The CDR3 is 18 amino acids. After removal of 6 bases from V and 0 bases from J, the junction contained 14 bases not matched to a gene. CDR3 DNA: TGTGCCAGCAGCCAGACAGGGGGCTATAACCTTAGCTCCTACGAGCAGTACGTC. Translated: CASSQTGGYNLSSYEQYV.

This clone was counted a few times. The chain combines TRBV6-5 with TRBJ2-1; TRBD2 aligns across 8 bases. Germline V gives CDR1 MNHEY, CDR2 SVGAGI. V gave up 2 bases and J gave up 5 bases; unmatched junction bases: 2. The CDR3 runs to 14 residues. DNA of the CDR3: TGTGCCAGCAGTTACGCGGGGGGCCACAATGAGCAGTTCTTC. Encoded protein: CASSYAGGHNEQFF.

The chain joins TRBV4-1 to TRBJ1-6, with D uncertain. The germline V gene encodes CDR1 MGHRA and CDR2 YSYEKL. V was trimmed by 1 base and J by 9 bases, leaving 10 bases between them. The CDR3 consists of 14 residues. The CDR3, as DNA: TGCGCCAGCAGCCAAGTACGAGAGGGTTCACCCCTCCACTTT. Its protein is CASSQVREGSPLHF.

The chain links TRBV27 to TRBJ1-1, with D hard to call. Trimming removed 3 bases at V and 5 bases at J, with 13 bases between. Germline CDR1 is MNHEY and CDR2 is SMNVEV (reference sequence). The CDR3 runs to 14 residues. This chain's CDR3 is CASSFYVGRTEAFF. The CDR3 coding sequence is TGTGCCAGCAGTTTTTACGTTGGGAGGACTGAAGCTTTCTTT.

J is TRBJ2-2 and V is TRBV24-1; perhaps TRBD1 as D (5 bases). This CDR3 comprises 14 residues. Looked up from germline, CDR1 is KGHDR and CDR2 is SFDVKD. V shed 9 bases and J shed 1 base, with 11 bases lying between them. CDR3 amino acids: CATRGHRNTGELFF. CDR3 sequence (DNA): TGTGCCACCCGAGGACATCGGAACACCGGGGAGCTGTTTTTT.

The chain couples TRBV5-1 to TRBJ2-3, with 9 bases fitting TRBD2. J lost 5 bases, V lost 2 bases, and 6 bases had no gene match. Germline loops: CDR1 SGHRS, CDR2 YFSETQ. The CDR3 covers 15 residues. CDR3 protein: CASSFVLAGLDTQYF. The CDR3 DNA reads TGCGCCAGCAGCTTCGTCCTAGCGGGGCTAGATACGCAGTATTTT.

The chain combines TRBV3-1 (or the pseudogene TRBV3-2) with TRBJ1-2; D is undetermined. CDR3 size: 16 residues. Trimming shortened V by 0 bases and J by 4 bases, and 15 bases separated the two germline ends. Looked up from germline, CDR1 is LGHDT and CDR2 is YNNKEL (reference sequence). CDR3 sequence: CASSQELTGGRYGYTF. The CDR3 DNA reads TGTGCCAGCAGCCAAGAGTTAACGGGAGGCCGCTATGGCTACACCTTC.

J is TRBJ2-3 and V is TRBV4-1, with TRBD2 identical over 9 bases. Germline trimming cut 4 bases from V and 4 bases from J; bases unmatched to any gene: 12. Germline CDR1 reads MGHRA; CDR2 reads YSYEKL. There are 17 residues in the CDR3. For the CDR3, the DNA is TGCGCCAGCAGCCGACTCCCACCAGCGGGGGGAGCAGATACGCAGTATTTT. Translated: CASSRLPPAGGADTQYF.

The genes are TRBV7-9 and TRBJ2-3; TRBD2 matches at 7 bases. This CDR3 spans 13 amino acids. V was clipped by 6 bases and J by 4 bases; unmatched bases: 4. Per the germline V gene, CDR1 is SEHNR and CDR2 is FQNEAQ (reference sequence). In nucleotides, the CDR3 is TGTGCCAGCAGTCTTGCGGGGGCAGATACGCAGTATTTT. Amino acid sequence: CASSLAGADTQYF.

The genes are TRBV7-2 and TRBJ1-5, with TRBD1 identical over 8 bases. CDR3 length: 18 amino acids. The V gene's germline CDR1 is SGHTA and CDR2 FQGNSA. With 5 bases clipped from V and 2 bases from J, the junction kept 14 bases outside the gene matches. CDR3 in amino acids: CASSLDGQGGFRNQPQHF. The CDR3 coding sequence is TGTGCCAGCAGCCTCGATGGACAGGGAGGGTTTCGCAATCAGCCCCAGCATTTT.

The J gene is TRBJ2-3, the V gene TRBV4-2, with 7 positions matching TRBD2. Germline V gene lookup returns CDR1 LGHNA and CDR2 YNFKEQ. The V gene end was trimmed by 0 bases and the J gene end by 1 base; junction bases not matched to a gene: 4. CDR3 length: 16 residues. The CDR3 DNA reads as TGTGCCAGCAGCCAAGACGTCCGGGGGGGCACAGATACGCAGTATTTT. Encoded protein: CASSQDVRGGTDTQYF.

The gene calls are TRBV4-2 and TRBJ1-1, with D possibly TRBD1 on 5 matching bases. The CDR3 has 15 amino acids. Per the germline V gene, CDR1 is LGHNA and CDR2 is YNFKEQ. Trimming left V 1 base short and J 4 bases short, with 13 bases between. For the CDR3, the DNA is TGTGCCAGCAGCCAAGCTCCCTCCGGGGGCACTGAAGCTTTCTTT. Protein: CASSQAPSGGTEAFF.

This chain links TRBV11-2 with TRBJ2-5; TRBD2 matches at 9 bases. V was pared by 5 bases and J by 2 bases, with 6 bases of the junction left unmatched. The CDR3 is 15 amino acids. The germline gives CDR1 SGHAT, CDR2 FQNNGV. The DNA for the CDR3 is TGTGCCAGCAGCATTCAGCGGGGGGTTCAAGAGACCCAGTACTTC. Translating it yields CASSIQRGVQETQYF. The entire variable domain, with the rest obtained from reference TRBV11-2 and TRBJ2-5, is as follows: EAGVAQSPRYKIIEKRQSVAFWCNPISGHATLYWYQQILGQGPKLLIQFQNNGVVDDSQLPKDRFSAERLKGVDSTLKIQPAKLEDSAVYLCASSIQRGVQETQYFGPGTRLLVL.

The rearrangement links TRBV19 to TRBJ1-6; weak D call: TRBD1 (5 bases). This CDR3 region has 14 residues. Germline CDR1 reads LNHDA; CDR2 reads SQIVND (reference sequence). V lost 4 bases and J lost 10, with 14 bases in between. CDR3 DNA: TGTGCCAGTAGTAATGTGCAGGGAGGCTCACCCCTCCACTTT. Encoded protein: CASSNVQGGSPLHF.

V and J are TRBV14 and TRBJ1-2; 7 positions agree with TRBD1. J gave up 0 bases and V 2 bases, and 9 bases lay outside the gene matches. The CDR3 has 17 residues. Germline V gives CDR1 SGHDN, CDR2 FVKESK. The CDR3 sequence is CASSQFPTGRSNYGYTF. CDR3 sequence (DNA): TGTGCCAGCAGCCAATTCCCGACAGGGCGCTCTAACTATGGCTACACCTTC.